This TCR beta chain originates from a study of T cell responses to AZD1222 COVID-19 vaccine. Study results and caveats: Repertoire sampling happened only post peak T cell response. Nearly half of unique spike-specific TCRs reportedly avoided B.1.351 and B.1.1.7 mutated regions. Clonal diversity was possibly underestimated, and white British individuals and females predominated among donors.

Generated by immunoSEQ multiplex PCR, the TCRdb table keeps only in-frame clones and is missing some. Of roughly 150,000 clones in the sample, around four fifths are singletons; the top ten hold approximately 4%. CDR3 length equals 15 residues. Looked up from germline, CDR1 is LNHNV and CDR2 is YYDKDF (reference sequence). V dropped 0 bases and J dropped 3 bases, with 9 bases sitting between them. As for this clone: Antigen specificity is unknown. Other DNA sequences of this sample code for an identical CDR3.

The receptor's source is an adult in good health. The sample was peripheral blood, taken on day 0 of AZD1222 vaccination. This chain connects TRBV15 to TRBJ1-3; D not certain. CDR3 DNA: TGTGCCACCAGCAGAGATCGGGGAGGTGGAAACACCATATATTTT. This codes for CATSRDRGGGNTIYF. The variable domain in full, with the rest retrieved from reference TRBV15 and TRBJ1-3, is DAMVIQNPRYQVTQFGKPVTLSCSQTLNHNVMYWYQQKSSQAPKLLFHYYDKDFNNEADTPDNFQSRRPNTSFCFLDIRSPGLGDTAMYLCATSRDRGGGNTIYFGEGSWLTVV.